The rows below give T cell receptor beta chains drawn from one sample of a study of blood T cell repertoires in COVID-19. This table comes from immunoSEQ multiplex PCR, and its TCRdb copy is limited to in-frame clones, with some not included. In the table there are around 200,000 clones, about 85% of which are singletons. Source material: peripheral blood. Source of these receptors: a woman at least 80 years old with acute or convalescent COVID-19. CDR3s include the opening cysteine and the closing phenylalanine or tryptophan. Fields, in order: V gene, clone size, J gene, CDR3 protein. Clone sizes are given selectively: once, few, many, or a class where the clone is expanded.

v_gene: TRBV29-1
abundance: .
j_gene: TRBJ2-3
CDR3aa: CSVYDSSPQYF

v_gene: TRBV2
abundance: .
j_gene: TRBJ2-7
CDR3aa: CASSEVYSGEQYF

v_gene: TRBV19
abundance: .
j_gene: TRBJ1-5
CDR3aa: CASSLTGSNQPQHF

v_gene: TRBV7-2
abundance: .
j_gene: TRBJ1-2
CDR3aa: CASSLAGQYGYTF

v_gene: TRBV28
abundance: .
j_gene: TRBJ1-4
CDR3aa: CASQGTTNEKLFF

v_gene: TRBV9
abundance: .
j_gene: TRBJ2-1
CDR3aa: CASSDPDKYEQGDSYNEQFF

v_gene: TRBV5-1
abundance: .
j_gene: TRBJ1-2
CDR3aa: CASRPTPGQGAGYTF

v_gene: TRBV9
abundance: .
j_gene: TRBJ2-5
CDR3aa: CASSEEAGRGETQYF

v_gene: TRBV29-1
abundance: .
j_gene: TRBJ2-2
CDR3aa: CSVSPGSGRIGELFF

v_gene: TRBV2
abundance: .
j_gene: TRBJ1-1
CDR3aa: CARRDRGWTEAFF

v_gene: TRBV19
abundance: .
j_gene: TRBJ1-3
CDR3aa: CASSTRTGGNTIYF

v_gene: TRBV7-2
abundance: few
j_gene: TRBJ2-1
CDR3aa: CASSPWGGTYNEQFF

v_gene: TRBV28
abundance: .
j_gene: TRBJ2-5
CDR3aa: CASSPPLPETQYF

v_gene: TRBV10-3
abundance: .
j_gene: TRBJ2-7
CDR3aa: CAIRSSGRTYEQYF

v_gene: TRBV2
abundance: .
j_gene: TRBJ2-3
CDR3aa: CASSVGLPVGADTQYF

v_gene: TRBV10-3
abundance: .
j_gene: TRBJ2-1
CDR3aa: CATSGRSSYNEQFF

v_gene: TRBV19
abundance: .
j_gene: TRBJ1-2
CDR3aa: CASRATGRNYGYTF

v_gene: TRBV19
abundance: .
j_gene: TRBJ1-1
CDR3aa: CASRLAGAEGNTEAFF

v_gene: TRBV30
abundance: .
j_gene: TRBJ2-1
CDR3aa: CAWSLAGRLYNEQFF

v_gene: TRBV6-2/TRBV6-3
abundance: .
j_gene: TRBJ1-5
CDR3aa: CASSYKGGNQPQHF

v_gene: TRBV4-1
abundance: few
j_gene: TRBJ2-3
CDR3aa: CASSQPLGLADGDTQYF

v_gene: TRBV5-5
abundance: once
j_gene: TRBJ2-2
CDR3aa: CASSLFAGQTGELFF

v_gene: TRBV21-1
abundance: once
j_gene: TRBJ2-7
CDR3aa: CASSKKGQGGRDYEQYF

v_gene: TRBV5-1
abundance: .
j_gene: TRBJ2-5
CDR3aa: CASSPGTGQETQYF

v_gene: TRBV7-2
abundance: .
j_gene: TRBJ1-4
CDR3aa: CASSFGTGGAGKLFF

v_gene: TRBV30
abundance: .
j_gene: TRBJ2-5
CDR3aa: CAWRRGGWETQYF

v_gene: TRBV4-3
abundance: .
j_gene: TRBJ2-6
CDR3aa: CASSLTGDGANVLTF